The entry that follows covers one T cell receptor (beta chain) sequence. The data derive from a study of blood T cell repertoires in COVID-19. TCRdb keeps only in-frame clones here, not all; method: immunoSEQ multiplex PCR. Counted here are about 260,000 clones, around nine tenths occurring once; the ten biggest clones make up roughly 12%. The CDR3 spans 14 residues. The germline CDR1 and CDR2 sequences are GTSNPN and SVGIG (reference sequence). Trimming took off 0 bases at V and 8 bases at J, with 16 bases between the two ends. The sequencing input was peripheral blood. The clonotype comes from a young woman with COVID-19, enrolled during active disease. The genes are TRBV30 and TRBJ1-1; TRBD1 is a possible D gene (5 bases). The chain's CDR3 is CAWSVRRGAIEAFF. The CDR3 DNA reads TGTGCCTGGAGTGTAAGAAGGGGCGCGATAGAAGCTTTCTTT.